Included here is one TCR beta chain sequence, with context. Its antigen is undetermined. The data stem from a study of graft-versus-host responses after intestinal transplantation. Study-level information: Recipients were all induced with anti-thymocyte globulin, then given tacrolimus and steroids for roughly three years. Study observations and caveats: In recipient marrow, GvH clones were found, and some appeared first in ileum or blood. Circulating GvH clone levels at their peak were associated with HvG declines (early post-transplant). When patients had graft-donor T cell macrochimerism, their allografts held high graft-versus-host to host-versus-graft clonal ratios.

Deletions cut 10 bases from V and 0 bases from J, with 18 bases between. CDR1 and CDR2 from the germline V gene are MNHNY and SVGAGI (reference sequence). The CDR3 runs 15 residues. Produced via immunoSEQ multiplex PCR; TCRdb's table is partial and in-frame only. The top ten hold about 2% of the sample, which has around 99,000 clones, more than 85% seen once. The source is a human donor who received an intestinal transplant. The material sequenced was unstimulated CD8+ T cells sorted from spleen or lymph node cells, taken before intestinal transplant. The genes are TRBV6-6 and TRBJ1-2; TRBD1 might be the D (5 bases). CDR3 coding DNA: TGTGCCAACTCCGAACAAGACAGACCTAACTATGGCTACACCTTC. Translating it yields CANSEQDRPNYGYTF.